This TCR beta chain was identified in a study of T cell changes during pregnancy in multiple sclerosis. Measured with immunoSEQ multiplex PCR; TCRdb has only the in-frame clones, and not every one. Counted here are more than 70,000 clones, 75% to 95% occurring once; the ten biggest clones make up more than 1.5%. Material: peripheral blood, obtained after pregnancy. The receptor was isolated from a female donor in good health, enrolled as a control in a pregnancy study.

Here the CDR3 reads CAASVGNQPQHF. In DNA, the CDR3 is TGTGCTGCGAGCGTAGGCAATCAGCCCCAGCATTTT. This chain joins TRBV19 and TRBJ1-5; D not certain. CDR3 size: 12 residues. The germline V gene has CDR1 LNHDA and CDR2 SQIVND (reference sequence).